A single sample is the source of the 30 T cell receptor beta chains below, sequenced in a study of HIV-infected patients and healthy controls (dated by TCRdb to the mid-2010s). After antiretroviral therapy began, follow-up blood was collected from HIV-infected patients roughly three months, about 14 weeks, later. Since whole blood was used without any cell fractionation, the repertoire reflected all peripheral T cells in unsorted form. Library construction relied on 5' RACE. For sequencing, an Illumina MiSeq was employed. About 470 ng RNA was reverse transcribed with SuperScript III using primers against the alpha and beta constant regions. Separate alpha and beta chain libraries were generated by chain-specific third strand synthesis with multiplexing indices. The public reads were quality trimmed at Q25 with fastp and then assembled into clones with MiXCR by TCRdb, keeping productive beta chains. Rows are unified per CDR3 protein, each entry keeping the most common DNA and genes. The sample records around 5,000 distinct CDR3 sequences, approximately 22% of which are singletons. The ten most abundant clones make up about 28% of the sample.

This specimen was blood, taken during antiretroviral therapy. Receptors were obtained from an adult with HIV infection.

This clonotype has only a few counts. The gene calls are TRBV29-1 and TRBJ2-1; possibly TRBD1 for D (6 bases). Germline CDR1 is SQVTM and CDR2 is ANQGSEA. The CDR3 contains 14 residues. Trimming removed 3 bases at V and 7 bases at J, with 16 bases between. CDR3 bases: TGCAGCGTTGATGGCCACAGGGCAGGGAATGAGCAGTTCTTC. This sequence encodes CSVDGHRAGNEQFF.

This chain joins TRBV29-1 and TRBJ1-3; D unclear. Germline CDR1 and CDR2: SQVTM and ANQGSEA. The CDR3 covers 14 residues. V was trimmed by 4 bases and J by 0 bases, leaving 10 bases between them. This CDR3 reads CSVANFPSGNTIYF. As DNA, the CDR3 is TGCAGCGTTGCGAATTTCCCCTCTGGAAACACCATATATTTT. Together with reference TRBV29-1 and TRBJ1-3, the CDR3 gives the full variable domain: SAVISQKPSRDICQRGTSLTIQCQVDSQVTMMFWYRQQPGQSLTLIATANQGSEATYESGFVIDKFPISRPNLTFSTLTVSNMSPEDSSIYLCSVANFPSGNTIYFGEGSWLTVV.

This clonotype is medium-sized within its sample. V is TRBV4-1 and J is TRBJ1-5; TRBD1 aligns across 9 bases. This CDR3 is built from 20 residues. Germline loops: CDR1 MGHRA, CDR2 YSYEKL. V trimming: 2 bases; J trimming: 2 bases; junction bases outside the gene matches: 16. This CDR3 reads CASSQTPGTGSGSGNQPQHF. The CDR3 DNA reads TGCGCCAGCAGCCAAACCCCCGGGACAGGGAGTGGGTCGGGCAATCAGCCCCAGCATTTT.

This clonotype turned up a few times. V usage is TRBV20-1 and J usage is TRBJ2-3; TRBD2 agrees at 9 bases. Trimming cost V 6 bases and J 4 bases; bases outside gene matches: 8. Per germline, CDR1 DFQATT and CDR2 SNEGSKA (reference sequence). This CDR3 region has 14 residues. DNA of the CDR3: TGCAGTGCCCCAAGCGGGGGGCTCGCAGATACGCAGTATTTT. It yields the protein CSAPSGGLADTQYF.

The V and J genes are TRBV6-1 and TRBJ2-3, with D unresolved. Germline-derived CDR1 and CDR2 are MNHNS and SASEGT. V lost 1 base, J lost 3 bases, and 5 bases lay in between. The CDR3 extends over 13 amino acids. The CDR3 DNA is TGTGCCAGCAGTGAAGTGGGGACAGATACGCAGTATTTT. It encodes CASSEVGTDTQYF.

Note on this clonotype: A read error may account for a junction end that differs from germline. The CDR3 coding sequence is TGTGCCAGCAGCTTGGAGAGTGGGAGATCACCCCTCAACTTT. It specifies CASSLESGRSPLNF. The rearrangement uses TRBV5-4 and TRBJ1-6; D is undetermined. This CDR3 has 14 residues. Per the germline V gene, CDR1 is SGHNT and CDR2 is YYREEE (reference sequence).

Concerning this clonotype: A much larger clone sits a single nucleotide away, making a read error possible. The V call is TRBV6-6, the J call TRBJ1-5, with D possibly matching TRBD1 (5 bases). The V end lost 5 bases, the J end lost 3 bases, and 11 bases lay between the germline ends. CDR3 length equals 14 residues. Per the germline V gene, CDR1 is MNHNY and CDR2 is SVGAGI (reference sequence). The CDR3 DNA reads TGTGCCAGCAGTATACAGGAGATCAATCAGCCCCAGCATTTT. It codes for CASSIQEINQPQHF.

About this clonotype itself: A much larger clone differs from this one at a single base, so this may be a read error. CDR3 residues: CASSLELAGNTWELFF. The CDR3 nucleotides are TGTGCCAGCAGCTTGGAACTAGCGGGGAACACCTGGGAGCTGTTTTTT. This chain joins TRBV5-5 and TRBJ2-2, with TRBD2 matching over 10 bases. The CDR3 contains 16 residues. The germline CDR1 and CDR2 sequences are SGHKS and YYEKEE (reference sequence). Looking up the rest from reference TRBV5-5 and TRBJ2-2 gives the full variable domain: DAGVTQSPTHLIKTRGQQVTLRCSPISGHKSVSWYQQVLGQGPQFIFQYYEKEERGRGNFPDRFSARQFPNYSSELNVNALLLGDSALYLCASSLELAGNTWELFFGEGSRLTVL.

The chain uses TRBV5-8 and TRBJ1-6, with a weak D call TRBD1 (6 bases). V shed 0 bases and J shed 7 bases, with 11 bases lying between them. CDR3 length equals 15 residues. Germline values: CDR1 SGHTS, CDR2 YDEGEE. The CDR3 sequence is CASSLGQGHNSPLHF. The CDR3 nucleotides are TGTGCCAGCAGCTTGGGGCAGGGACACAATTCACCCCTCCACTTT.

In the case of this clonotype: A single base separates this from a much larger clone, so it may be a read error. The chain couples TRBV6-5 to TRBJ1-1, with D possibly TRBD1 on 6 matching bases. The germline CDR1 and CDR2 sequences are MNHEY and SVGAGI. This CDR3 has 13 residues. The CDR3 bases are TGTGTCATCGAGAAACAGGGAGGAACTGAAGCTTTCTTT. Residues: CVIEKQGGTEAFF.

In its sample, this clonotype ranks as medium-sized. This sequence joins TRBV10-2 and TRBJ1-1, with D uncertain. The CDR3 is 15 residues long. V shed 0 bases and J shed 2 bases, with 10 bases lying between them. CDR1 is WSHSY, CDR2 SAAADI, per germline. The CDR3 DNA reads TGCGCCAGCAGTGAGTCTGGGTTAAGTAACACTGAAGCTTTCTTT. It specifies CASSESGLSNTEAFF.

This clonotype is termed medium-sized. This sequence joins TRBV7-9 and TRBJ2-3; TRBD2 agrees at 12 bases. This CDR3 is built from 18 residues. CDR1 is SEHNR, CDR2 FQNEAQ, per germline (reference sequence). Losses at the gene ends were 5 bases for V and 6 bases for J; bases not matched to a gene: 15. The CDR3 reads CASSSTSGGSLSADTQYF. The DNA for the CDR3 is TGTGCCAGCAGCAGTACTAGCGGGGGGAGCCTCTCGGCCGATACGCAGTATTTT.

This clonotype came up many times. V usage is TRBV7-8 and J usage is TRBJ1-2; 9 positions agree with TRBD1. This CDR3 has 15 amino acids. Germline lookup yields CDR1 SGHVS and CDR2 FQNEAQ. The ends lost 1 base at V and 6 bases at J; junction bases unmatched: 6. DNA for the CDR3: TGTGCCAGCAGCTTAGAGGAGACAGGGGGGAATGGCTACACCTTC. Its protein is CASSLEETGGNGYTF.

By sample fraction, this clonotype is medium-sized. The CDR3 loop reads CASSLDPRTGHGYTF. The CDR3, as DNA: TGTGCCAGCAGCTTAGACCCCCGGACAGGGCATGGCTACACCTTC. The chain couples TRBV11-2 to TRBJ1-2, with 8 bases fitting TRBD1. V lost 0 bases to trimming and J lost 6 bases; unmatched junction nucleotides: 6. The CDR3 totals 15 residues. From germline, CDR1 is SGHAT and CDR2 FQNNGV.

V is TRBV5-1 and J is TRBJ1-1; tentatively, D is TRBD1 (5 bases). Germline V gives CDR1 SGHRS, CDR2 YFSETQ. With 4 bases removed from V and 1 base from J, the gap between germline ends came to 11 bases. The CDR3 runs to 14 residues. This CDR3 reads CASSRQGPNTEAFF. CDR3 in DNA: TGCGCCAGCAGCCGCCAGGGCCCGAACACTGAAGCTTTCTTT. Drawing the rest from reference TRBV5-1 and TRBJ1-1, the complete variable domain is KAGVTQTPRYLIKTRGQQVTLSCSPISGHRSVSWYQQTPGQGLQFLFEYFSETQRNKGNFPGRFSGRQFSNSRSEMNVSTLELGDSALYLCASSRQGPNTEAFFGQGTRLTVV.

About this clonotype itself: This may come from a read error, since a much larger clone is one base off. This chain uses TRBV2 with TRBJ1-5; a weak D match, TRBD1 (6 bases). V lost 8 bases to trimming and J lost 2 bases, with 13 bases between them. Per germline, CDR1 SNHLY and CDR2 FYNNEI. This CDR3 comprises 14 residues. The CDR3 reads CASQVQGGNQPQHF. The CDR3 nucleotides read TGTGCCAGCCAGGTACAGGGCGGCAATCAGCCCCAGCATTTT.

This clonotype was seen many times. The J gene is TRBJ1-5, the V gene TRBV6-4, with D tentatively TRBD1 (6 bases). From germline, CDR1 is MRHNA and CDR2 SNTAGT. This CDR3 has 15 residues. The V end lost 5 bases, the J end lost 0 bases, and 11 bases lay between the germline ends. The DNA for the CDR3 is TGTGCCAGCAGTCCCGGGACACATAGCAATCAGCCCCAGCATTTT. This sequence encodes CASSPGTHSNQPQHF.

The chain couples TRBV4-2 to TRBJ1-2; no clear D gene. Trimming left V 4 bases short and J 3 bases short, with 6 bases between. The CDR3 totals 12 residues. Germline V lookup: CDR1 LGHNA, CDR2 YNFKEQ. The CDR3 DNA sequence: TGTGCCAGCAGCCCCACACACTATGGCTACACCTTC. Its translation: CASSPTHYGYTF.

In this sample, this clonotype turned up a few times. Here the CDR3 reads CASRSGGENTGELFF. DNA for the CDR3: TGTGCCAGTAGAAGCGGGGGGGAGAACACCGGGGAGCTGTTTTTT. This sequence joins TRBV19 and TRBJ2-2, with 10 nucleotides matching TRBD2. The CDR3 runs to 15 residues. Germline loops: CDR1 LNHDA, CDR2 SQIVND (reference sequence). V was clipped by 6 bases and J by 1 base; unmatched bases: 2.

By share of the sample, this clonotype is medium-sized (0.01 to 0.1%). The chain recombines TRBV6-2 or TRBV6-3 with TRBJ2-1; the D is unclear. The CDR3 extends over 12 amino acids. V was clipped by 2 bases and J by 10 bases, with 9 bases between them. CDR1 and CDR2 from the germline V gene are MNHEY and SVGEGT. CDR3 region: CASSYVGTEQFF. CDR3 nucleotide sequence: TGTGCCAGCAGTTACGTGGGAACCGAGCAGTTCTTC.

This clonotype is large. The chain joins TRBV6-2 or TRBV6-3 to TRBJ2-7; TRBD1 matches at 12 bases. Losses at the gene ends were 0 bases for V and 6 bases for J; bases not matched to a gene: 9. From germline, CDR1 is MNHEY and CDR2 SVGEGT. The CDR3 has 17 amino acids. CDR3 amino acids: CASSYSPTGTGGPEQYF. As DNA, the CDR3 is TGTGCCAGCAGTTACTCCCCGACCGGGACAGGGGGCCCCGAGCAGTACTTC.

Details on this clonotype: Since a much larger clone is just one base distant, this may be a read error. This chain links TRBV6-6 with TRBJ1-4; TRBD1 might be the D (5 bases). The CDR3 extends over 15 amino acids. V was pared by 8 bases and J by 14 bases, with 27 bases between. The germline V gene has CDR1 MNHNY and CDR2 SVGAGI (reference sequence). The DNA for the CDR3 is TGTGCCAGCTGGCTCCCCGGGGGGGAAATGGATCTTCTGTTTTTT. Protein: CASWLPGGEMDLLFF.

Comments on this clonotype: A much larger clone differs from this one at a single base, so this may be a read error. The chain couples TRBV7-9 to TRBJ1-6; the match to TRBD1 covers 10 bases. The CDR3 contains 18 residues. The germline V gene has CDR1 SEHNR and CDR2 FQNEAQ (reference sequence). V was clipped by 5 bases and J by 5 bases; unmatched bases: 12. In DNA, the CDR3 is TGTGCCAGCAGCACTCCTGACAGGGGGCAGGTAAATAATTCACCCCTCCACTTT. It specifies CASSTPDRGQVNNSPLHF.

This clonotype counts as medium-sized. The rearrangement uses TRBV9 and TRBJ2-3, with D perhaps TRBD1 or TRBD2 (5 bases each). The CDR3 is made up of 14 amino acids. Trimming cost V 6 bases and J 1 base, with 12 bases left between them. CDR1 and CDR2 (germline): SGDLS, YYNGEE. CDR3 residues: CASTRGRGTDTQYF. The DNA of the CDR3 is TGTGCCAGCACGAGGGGAAGAGGCACAGATACGCAGTATTTT.

With regard to this clonotype: Possible read error: a much larger clone is one base away. The chain carries TRBV19 and TRBJ1-1; D is uncertain. Per germline, CDR1 LNHDA and CDR2 SQIVND (reference sequence). This CDR3 is built from 13 residues. DNA of the CDR3: TGTGCCAGTAAGAAACTCAAGAACACTAAAGCTTTCTTT. Translating gives CASKKLKNTKAFF.

This clonotype qualifies as medium-sized. V usage is TRBV29-1 and J usage is TRBJ1-1; TRBD1 agrees at 10 bases. There are 12 residues in the CDR3. In germline, CDR1 is SQVTM, CDR2 ANQGSEA. V gave up 5 bases and J gave up 5 bases; unmatched junction bases: 2. CDR3 DNA sequence: TGCAGCGTTCGGACAGGGGGGACTGAAGCTTTCTTT. This translates into CSVRTGGTEAFF.

The chain links TRBV4-2 to TRBJ2-3, with 11 nucleotides matching TRBD2. With V trimmed by 2 bases and J by 5 bases, 6 bases remained unmatched. The germline CDR1 and CDR2 sequences are LGHNA and YNFKEQ. The CDR3 extends over 16 amino acids. The CDR3 protein is CASSQSILAGVDTQYF. The CDR3 nucleotides are TGTGCCAGCAGCCAAAGTATACTAGCGGGGGTAGATACGCAGTATTTT.

This clonotype showed up many times. J is TRBJ1-5 and V is TRBV12-5, with D hard to call. The CDR3 length is 14 residues. Germline V gene data show CDR1 as LGHNT and CDR2 as FRNRAP. Trimming removed 1 base at V and 6 bases at J, with 10 bases between. The CDR3, as DNA: TGTGCTAGTGGTTTGGCAGGAGGATCTCAGCCCCAGCATTTT. Encoded protein: CASGLAGGSQPQHF.

By proportion, this clonotype is medium-sized. CDR3: CASSFGEKRAEAFF. CDR3 in DNA: TGTGCCAGCAGCTTCGGTGAGAAGAGGGCTGAAGCTTTCTTT. This chain uses TRBV7-6 with TRBJ1-1; D unresolved. The germline gives CDR1 SGHVS, CDR2 FNYEAQ. The CDR3 consists of 14 residues. The ends were cut back, 3 bases at V and 6 bases at J, with 14 bases in the middle.

This clonotype is labeled medium-sized. This sequence joins TRBV10-3 and TRBJ1-2, with D possibly matching TRBD1 (6 bases). Deletions cut 6 bases from V and 4 bases from J, with 12 bases between. CDR1 and CDR2 from the germline V gene are ENHRY and SYGVKD. The CDR3 totals 13 residues. Here the CDR3 reads CAIRDSSGYGYTF. The CDR3 DNA reads TGTGCCATCAGGGACAGTTCTGGCTATGGCTACACCTTC.